This paragraph covers one TCR beta chain sequence. The antigen is not known. CD4+CD45RO+CD25- cells were isolated as memory CD4+ T cells. V gave up 3 bases and J gave up 9 bases; unmatched junction bases: 4. The CDR3 covers 14 residues. The germline V gene encodes CDR1 SGHRS and CDR2 YFSETQ. Constant-region reverse primers amplified full-length variable regions, followed by semi-nested Nested Universal Primer A PCR. TCRdb reanalysed the 5' RACE reads using MiXCR and keeps one entry per CDR3 protein. The sample lists approximately 40,000 distinct CDR3 sequences, approximately 31% seen once, with just over 4% in the top ten. General study results and limits: Greatest tumor Treg TCR overlap was with tumor naive CD4+ cells.

V gene TRBV5-1 combines with J gene TRBJ1-6, with TRBD1 identical over 9 bases. Specimen: tumor-infiltrating memory CD4+ T cells sorted from the breast tumor. Subset defined: memory CD4+ T cells, CD4+CD45RO+CD25-. The receptor's source is a female donor with breast cancer. CDR3 in amino acids: CASSWTGVASPLHF. In DNA form, the CDR3 reads TGCGCCAGCAGCTGGACAGGGGTGGCTTCACCCCTCCACTTT.